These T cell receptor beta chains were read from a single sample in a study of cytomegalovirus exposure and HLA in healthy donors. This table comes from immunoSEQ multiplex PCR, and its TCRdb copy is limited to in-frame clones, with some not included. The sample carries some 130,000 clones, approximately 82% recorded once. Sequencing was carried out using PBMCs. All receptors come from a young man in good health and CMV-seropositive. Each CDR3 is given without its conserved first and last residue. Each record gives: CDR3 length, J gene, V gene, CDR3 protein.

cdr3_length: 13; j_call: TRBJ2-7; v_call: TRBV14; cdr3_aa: ASSLQGAGPYEQY
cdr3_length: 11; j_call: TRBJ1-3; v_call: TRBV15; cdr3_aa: ATSRDRGYTIY
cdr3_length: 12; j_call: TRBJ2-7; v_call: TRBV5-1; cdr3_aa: ASSLEIRSYEQY
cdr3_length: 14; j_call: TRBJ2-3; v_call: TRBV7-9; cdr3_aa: ASSLWGGGSTDTQY
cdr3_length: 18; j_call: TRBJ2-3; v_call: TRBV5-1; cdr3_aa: ASSLVDRDYAPQGTDTQY
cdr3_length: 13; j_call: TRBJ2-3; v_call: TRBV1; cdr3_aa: TSSGGAGGQDTQY
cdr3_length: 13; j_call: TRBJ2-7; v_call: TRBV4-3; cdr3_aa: ASSIRAGRGSEQY
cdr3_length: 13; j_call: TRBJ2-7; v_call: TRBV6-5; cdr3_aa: ASSTGTGIPYEQY
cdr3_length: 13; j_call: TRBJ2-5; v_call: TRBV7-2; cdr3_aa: ASSLALSGGETQY
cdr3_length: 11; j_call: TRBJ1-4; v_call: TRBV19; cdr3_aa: ASGQGQREKLF
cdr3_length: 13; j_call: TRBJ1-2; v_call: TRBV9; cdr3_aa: ASSVAGQGIRGYT
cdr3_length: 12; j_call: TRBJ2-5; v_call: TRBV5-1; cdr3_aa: ASSLQALQETQY
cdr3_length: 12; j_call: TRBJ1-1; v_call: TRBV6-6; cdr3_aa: ASRGNRDYAEAF
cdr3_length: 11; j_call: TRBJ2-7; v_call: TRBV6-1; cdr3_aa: ASSGGTSFTQY
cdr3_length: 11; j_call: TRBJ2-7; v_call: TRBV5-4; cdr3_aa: ASTNPQNYEQY
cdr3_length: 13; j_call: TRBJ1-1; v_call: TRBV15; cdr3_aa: ATSRDRQRSTEAF
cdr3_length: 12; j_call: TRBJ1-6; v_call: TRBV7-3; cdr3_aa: ASRLGQPNSPLH
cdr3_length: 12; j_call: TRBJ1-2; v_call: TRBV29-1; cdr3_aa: SIGQGGFVYGYT
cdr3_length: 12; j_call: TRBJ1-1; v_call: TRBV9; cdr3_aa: ASSVRSVAAEAF
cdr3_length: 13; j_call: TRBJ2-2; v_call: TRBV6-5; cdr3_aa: ASSSSGRRVGELF
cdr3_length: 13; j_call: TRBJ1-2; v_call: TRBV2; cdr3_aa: ASRDRGLGYYGYT
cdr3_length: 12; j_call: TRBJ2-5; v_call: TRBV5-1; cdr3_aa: ASSSGGGGETQY
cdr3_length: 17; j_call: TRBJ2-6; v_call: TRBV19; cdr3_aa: ASSIVWMTDSSGANVLT
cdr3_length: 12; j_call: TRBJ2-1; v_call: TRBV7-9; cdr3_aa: ASERDRDYNEQF
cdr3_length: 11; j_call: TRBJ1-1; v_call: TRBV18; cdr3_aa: ASSPGRGSEAF
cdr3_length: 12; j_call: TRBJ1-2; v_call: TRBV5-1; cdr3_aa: ASSFGLLNYGYT
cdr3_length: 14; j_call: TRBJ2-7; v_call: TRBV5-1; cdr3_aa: ASSLVAGRYSYEQY
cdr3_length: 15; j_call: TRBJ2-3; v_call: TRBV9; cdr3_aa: ASSGGVGTGFSDTQY
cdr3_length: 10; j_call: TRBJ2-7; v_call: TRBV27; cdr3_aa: ASKTGGNEQY
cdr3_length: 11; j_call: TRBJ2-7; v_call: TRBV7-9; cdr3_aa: ASSLATAYEQY
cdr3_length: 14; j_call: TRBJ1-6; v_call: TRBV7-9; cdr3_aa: ASSPPGQGSNSPLH